Sequencing of this TCR beta chain was carried out in a study of Ad26.COV2.S vaccination and SARS-CoV-2 variants. Study results and limitations: Spike-specific responses of CD8+ and CD4+ T cells were reported to display substantial breadth after vaccination. It was vaccine recipients, not placebo recipients, who had the higher spike-specific TCR breadth. Total T cell responses, in the TCR breadth and depth analyses, may have been underestimated. Placebo recipients and vaccine recipients were similar in non-spike TCR breadth.

Assay used: immunoSEQ multiplex PCR; TCRdb lists only in-frame clones, some missing. Of under 250,000 clones in the sample, approximately 88% were seen once. Treatment indicated: around 19 received Ad26.COV2.S at low or high dose, single or two shots; several received placebo; per-sample allocation not given. Sampling was performed 63 days after the first vaccine or placebo injection. Germline loops: CDR1 GTSNPN, CDR2 SVGIG (reference sequence). The CDR3 runs 15 residues. V dropped 5 bases and J dropped 0 bases, with 14 bases sitting between them. Comments on this clone: The antigen is unknown.

The chain carries TRBV30 and TRBJ2-1; tentative D call: TRBD2 (6 bases). Sequenced here: peripheral blood, sampled in a trial of Ad26.COV2.S vaccine versus placebo. This TCR was sampled from a person between 18 and 65 years old who received the Ad26.COV2.S COVID-19 vaccine or a placebo. DNA of the CDR3: TGTGCCTGGGGTCGGGGGTTTACCTCCTACAATGAGCAGTTCTTC. Protein sequence: CAWGRGFTSYNEQFF.